These 27 T cell receptor beta chains originate from one sample sequenced in a study of breast tumors, draining lymph nodes, adjacent tissues. TCRdb called the multiplex PCR reads again in MiXCR, with one record for every CDR3 protein. The table has tens of thousands of distinct CDR3 sequences, approximately 60% seen once; the top ten hold about a fifth. Specimen: tumor-adjacent breast tissue. These receptors came from a female donor with breast cancer. Some clones in this sample may be carry-over from other donors' samples.

This clonotype has a count of ten or more. The chain employs TRBV12-5 and TRBJ2-1, with 8 bases lining up with TRBD2. V lost 2 bases, J lost 8 bases, and 20 bases stayed unmatched. The CDR3 runs to 19 residues. Germline CDR1 LGHNT, CDR2 FRNRAP. The CDR3 sequence: CASGLTTGRGLVSIHEQFF. CDR3 nucleotides: TGTGCTAGTGGTTTGACCACAGGGAGGGGACTAGTATCTATCCATGAGCAGTTCTTC.

This chain connects TRBV19 to TRBJ1-4; no definite D call. This CDR3 spans 11 amino acids. Germline lookup yields CDR1 LNHDA and CDR2 SQIVND (reference sequence). The V end lost 6 bases, the J end lost 6 bases, and 5 bases lay between the germline ends. CDR3 DNA sequence: TGTGCCAGTAGAGTCGATGAAAAACTGTTTTTT. Its protein product is CASRVDEKLFF.

By share, this clonotype ranks as medium-sized. The chain employs TRBV20-1 and TRBJ2-3, with D unclear. The CDR3 totals 15 residues. V was trimmed by 4 bases and J by 6 bases, leaving 20 bases between them. Germline lookup yields CDR1 DFQATT and CDR2 SNEGSKA (reference sequence). The CDR3 DNA reads TGCAGTGCTACCGCCCGGGCGACGCCCCGGGATACGCAGTATTTT. Its translation is CSATARATPRDTQYF.

The V and J genes are TRBV4-3 and TRBJ1-2; 8 bases are shared with TRBD1. Trimming cost V 0 bases and J 7 bases; bases outside gene matches: 7. The germline V gene encodes CDR1 LGHNA and CDR2 YSLEER. CDR3 length: 15 residues. The DNA for the CDR3 is TGCGCCAGCAGCCAAGAAGTTGCAGGGGGCTCTGGCTACACCTTC. Its translation is CASSQEVAGGSGYTF.

This sequence joins TRBV15 and TRBJ1-4, with a tentative D call TRBD1 (5 bases). This CDR3 contains 14 residues. Germline V gives CDR1 LNHNV, CDR2 YYDKDF (reference sequence). V shed 3 bases and J shed 5 bases, with 10 bases lying between them. CDR3 in amino acids: CATSRTVVNEKLFF. As DNA, the CDR3 is TGTGCCACCAGCAGGACAGTAGTCAATGAAAAACTGTTTTTT.

This clonotype was counted at least ten times. This may be a read error, as it is one base from a much larger clone. The J gene is TRBJ2-5, the V gene TRBV12-3 or TRBV12-4; 7 bases map to TRBD1. The junction had 3 bases not matched to a gene; V was cut back by 3 bases and J by 5 bases. The CDR3 sequence is 13 residues long. DNA of the CDR3: TGTGCCAGCAGTTTCGTACAGGGGGAGACCCAGTACTTC. Residues: CASSFVQGETQYF.

The chain uses TRBV20-1 and TRBJ1-4; 8 bases map to TRBD1. The CDR3 is made up of 15 amino acids. J lost 7 bases, V lost 5 bases, and 12 bases had no gene match. The germline V gene has CDR1 DFQATT and CDR2 SNEGSKA (reference sequence). In nucleotides, the CDR3 is TGCAGTGCTCCGAGCGGGTACGGGACAGGTGAAAAACTGTTTTTT. Protein product: CSAPSGYGTGEKLFF.

The chain joins TRBV6-1 to TRBJ2-1; possibly TRBD1 for D (6 bases). Trimming cost V 10 bases and J 0 bases, with 13 bases left between them. The length of the CDR3 is 14 residues. Germline CDR1 and CDR2: MNHNS and SASEGT. Here the CDR3 reads CANTQGRSYNEQFF. The CDR3 DNA sequence: TGTGCCAACACACAGGGACGCTCCTACAATGAGCAGTTCTTC.

This clonotype was counted many times. A much larger clone lies a single base off, so this may be a read error. CDR3: CASSPGSGSTF. The CDR3 nucleotides read TGTGCCAGCAGCCCTGGATCAGGCTCCACCTTC. The rearrangement links TRBV11-2 to TRBJ1-2; D gene ambiguous. In germline, CDR1 is SGHAT, CDR2 FQNNGV. CDR3 length: 11 amino acids. Variable domain in full (rest from reference TRBV11-2 and TRBJ1-2): EAGVAQSPRYKIIEKRQSVAFWCNPISGHATLYWYQQILGQGPKLLIQFQNNGVVDDSQLPKDRFSAERLKGVDSTLKIQPAKLEDSAVYLCASSPGSGSTFGSGTRLTVV.

At least ten counts were recorded for this clonotype. The chain couples TRBV20-1 to TRBJ2-1, with TRBD2 matching over 8 bases. In germline, CDR1 is DFQATT, CDR2 SNEGSKA (reference sequence). The junction had 10 bases not matched to a gene; V was cut back by 1 base and J by 14 bases. This CDR3 is built from 13 residues. As DNA, the CDR3 is TGCAGTGCTAGAGTTCCCAGCGGGAGTTCAAAGTTCTTC. Translation: CSARVPSGSSKFF.

Notes on this clonotype: One end of the junction varies from germline; a read error may be responsible. This chain uses TRBV7-9 with TRBJ1-4, with D uncertain. From germline, CDR1 is SEHNR and CDR2 FQNEAQ (reference sequence). CDR3 length: 15 residues. The CDR3 DNA sequence: TGTGTCAGCGGGCGTGGGTGGGCAGCTAATGAAAAACTGTTTTTT. This encodes CVSGRGWAANEKLFF.

The chain links TRBV6-1 to TRBJ2-7; unclear D gene. Trimming took off 1 base at V and 5 bases at J, with 9 bases between the two ends. The CDR3 runs to 13 residues. Germline CDR1 and CDR2: MNHNS and SASEGT. The CDR3: CASSEEGLHEQYF. CDR3 in DNA: TGTGCCAGCAGTGAAGAGGGCCTTCACGAGCAGTACTTC.

Ten or more counts support this clonotype. A much bigger clone sits one base away, suggesting this may be a read error. The rearrangement joins TRBV20-1 to TRBJ2-5; TRBD1 is a possible D gene (5 bases). The CDR3 length is 12 residues. Germline V gene sequence: CDR1 DFQATT, CDR2 SNEGSKA (reference sequence). CDR3 region: CSAKTAQETPYF. CDR3 coding DNA: TGCAGTGCAAAGACAGCCCAAGAGACCCCGTACTTC.

This sequence joins TRBV10-3 and TRBJ1-3; D is ambiguous. This CDR3 comprises 14 residues. Trimming cost V 6 bases and J 2 bases, with 11 bases left between them. Germline V gene sequence: CDR1 ENHRY, CDR2 SYGVKD. The DNA of the CDR3 is TGTGCCATCAGCTCAGGAGGCACTGGAAACACCATATATTTT. Translated, it gives CAISSGGTGNTIYF.

This clonotype is medium-sized (0.01 to 0.1%) within its sample. The chain carries TRBV5-1 and TRBJ2-3; possible D gene TRBD1, 6 bases. The CDR3 has 14 residues. V lost 5 bases, J lost 0 bases, and 10 bases lay in between. Per germline, CDR1 SGHRS and CDR2 YFSETQ. CDR3 coding DNA: TGCGCCAGCAGGAAGACAGGTAGCACAGATACGCAGTATTTT. It translates to CASRKTGSTDTQYF. Filled out from reference TRBV5-1 and TRBJ2-3, the complete variable domain reads KAGVTQTPRYLIKTRGQQVTLSCSPISGHRSVSWYQQTPGQGLQFLFEYFSETQRNKGNFPGRFSGRQFSNSRSEMNVSTLELGDSALYLCASRKTGSTDTQYFGPGTRLTVL.

The genes are TRBV6-2 or TRBV6-3 and TRBJ2-3; TRBD2 aligns across 9 bases. Germline V gives CDR1 MNHEY, CDR2 SVGEGT. The trim removed 3 bases at V and 0 bases at J, leaving 7 bases unmatched. The CDR3 totals 17 residues. DNA for the CDR3: TGTGCCAGCAGTTATCGGGCGGGAGGGCGAAGCACAGATACGCAGTATTTT. Its translation: CASSYRAGGRSTDTQYF.

This clonotype is a singleton in its sample. Mismatch with germline at one junction end may stem from a read error. The chain has TRBV20-1 and TRBJ2-5; D may correspond to TRBD1 or TRBD2 (5 bases each). The germline V gene encodes CDR1 DFQATT and CDR2 SNEGSKA (reference sequence). CDR3 length: 11 amino acids. CDR3 sequence: CSGAVQETQSF. Written as DNA, the CDR3 is TGCAGCGGGGCAGTCCAAGAGACCCAGTCCTTC.

The J gene is TRBJ1-2, the V gene TRBV9, with 10 bases that match TRBD1. The CDR3 extends over 13 amino acids. The germline V gene has CDR1 SGDLS and CDR2 YYNGEE. Germline trimming cut 3 bases from V and 4 bases from J; bases unmatched to any gene: 0. CDR3 amino acids: CASSGTGGYGYTF. Written as DNA, the CDR3 is TGTGCCAGCAGCGGGACAGGGGGCTATGGCTACACCTTC.

This clonotype has only one observation. Here the CDR3 reads CSARALPEQYF. Written as DNA, the CDR3 is TGCAGTGCTAGAGCCTTACCGGAGCAGTACTTC. The J gene is TRBJ2-7, the V gene TRBV20-1; D gene ambiguous. The CDR3 length is 11 residues. V gave up 1 base and J gave up 7 bases, with 8 bases separating them. Germline lookup yields CDR1 DFQATT and CDR2 SNEGSKA (reference sequence).

Worth noting for this clonotype: A read error may produce the germline difference seen at one junction end. This chain joins TRBV2 and TRBJ2-6; D may be TRBD1 or TRBD2 (6 bases each). The germline V gene encodes CDR1 SNHLY and CDR2 FYNNEI. CDR3 size: 13 residues. The DNA of the CDR3 is TGTGCCAGCGGGGGGTCCGGGGACAACGTCCTGACTTTT. Protein product: CASGGSGDNVLTF.

The chain recombines TRBV20-1 with TRBJ2-1; perhaps D is TRBD1 or TRBD2 (5 bases each). Trimming took 6 bases from V and 2 from J, leaving 17 bases between them. The CDR3 runs to 15 residues. The germline CDR1 and CDR2 sequences are DFQATT and SNEGSKA (reference sequence). CDR3 nucleotide sequence: TGCAGTGCCATACCAAAGGGGACGGCCTACAATGAGCAGTTCTTC. It is translated as CSAIPKGTAYNEQFF.

DNA for the CDR3: TGTGCCAGCAGCCCCGAGGGGGGGTATGGCTACACCTTC. Its translation is CASSPEGGYGYTF. The gene calls are TRBV7-2 and TRBJ1-2; D is possibly TRBD1 (6 bases). The CDR3 is made up of 13 amino acids. Germline lookup yields CDR1 SGHTA and CDR2 FQGNSA. Trimming removed 5 bases at V and 5 bases at J, with 12 bases between.

This chain connects TRBV5-1 to TRBJ1-6; the D is unclear. The CDR3 runs 14 residues. The V gene's germline CDR1 is SGHRS and CDR2 YFSETQ. Deletions cut 4 bases from V and 10 bases from J, with 15 bases between. The DNA of the CDR3 is TGCGCCAGCAGCCCACTCATTGGAGACTCACCCCTCCACTTT. Protein product: CASSPLIGDSPLHF.

The rearrangement joins TRBV20-1 to TRBJ2-5; unclear D gene. The CDR3 sequence is 13 residues long. V lost 6 bases, J lost 5 bases, and 16 bases lay in between. Germline lookup yields CDR1 DFQATT and CDR2 SNEGSKA (reference sequence). The CDR3 nucleotides read TGCAGTGCAAAGTTTTTTAGGGCCGAGACCCAGTACTTC. Translated, it gives CSAKFFRAETQYF.

The V and J genes are TRBV18 and TRBJ1-4; tentative D call: TRBD1 (5 bases). CDR3 length: 14 amino acids. CDR1 KGHSH and CDR2 LQKENI come from the germline V gene. Deletions cut 1 base from V and 5 bases from J, with 8 bases between. The CDR3 bases are TGTGCCAGCTCACCACAGGGACTCAATGAAAAACTGTTTTTT. Its translation: CASSPQGLNEKLFF.

This chain links TRBV20-1 with TRBJ2-7; possible D gene TRBD1, 6 bases. Looked up from germline, CDR1 is DFQATT and CDR2 is SNEGSKA (reference sequence). V was trimmed by 7 bases and J by 0 bases, leaving 10 bases between them. This CDR3 region has 12 residues. This CDR3 is CSGGPLSYEQYF. The CDR3, as DNA: TGCAGTGGGGGGCCTCTCTCCTACGAGCAGTACTTC.

This clonotype was picked up many times. A much larger clone lies a single base off, so this may be a read error. V gene TRBV2 combines with J gene TRBJ2-3, with 7 nucleotides matching TRBD2. With V trimmed by 10 bases and J by 2 bases, 9 bases remained unmatched. The CDR3 has 14 amino acids. Per germline, CDR1 SNHLY and CDR2 FYNNEI. The CDR3 region is CATKLASLTDTQYF. Here the CDR3 DNA reads TGTGCCACCAAACTAGCGTCCCTCACAGATACGCAGTATTTT.